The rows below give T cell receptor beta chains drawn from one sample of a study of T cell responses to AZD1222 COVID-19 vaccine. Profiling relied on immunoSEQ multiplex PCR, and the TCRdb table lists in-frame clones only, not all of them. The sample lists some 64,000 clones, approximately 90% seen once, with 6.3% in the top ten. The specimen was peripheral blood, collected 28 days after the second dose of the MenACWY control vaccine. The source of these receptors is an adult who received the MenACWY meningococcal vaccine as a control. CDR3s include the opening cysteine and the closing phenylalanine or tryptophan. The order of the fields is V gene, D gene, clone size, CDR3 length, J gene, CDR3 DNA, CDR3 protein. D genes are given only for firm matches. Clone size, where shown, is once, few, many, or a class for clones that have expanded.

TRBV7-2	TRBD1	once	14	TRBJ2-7	TGTGCCAGCAGCTCCGGGACAGGGAGGTACGAGCAGTACTTC	CASSSGTGRYEQYF
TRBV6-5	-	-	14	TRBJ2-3	TGTGCCAGCAGTTATGACTGGGGCACAGATACGCAGTATTTT	CASSYDWGTDTQYF
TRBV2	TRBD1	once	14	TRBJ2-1	TGTGCCAGCAGTTCCGGGACAGTCTCCAATGAGCAGTTCTTC	CASSSGTVSNEQFF
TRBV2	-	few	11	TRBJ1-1	TGTGCCAGCAGCGAGGACACTGAAGCTTTCTTT	CASSEDTEAFF
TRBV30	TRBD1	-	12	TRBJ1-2	TGTGCCTGGGCCGGGACAGTCTATGGCTACACCTTC	CAWAGTVYGYTF
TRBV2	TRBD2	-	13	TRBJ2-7	TGTGCCAGCAGAGTTCTAGCGGGCTACGAGCAGTACTTC	CASRVLAGYEQYF
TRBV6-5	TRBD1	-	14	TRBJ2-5	TGTGCCAGCACCCAAGACAGGGGTTCAGAGACCCAGTACTTC	CASTQDRGSETQYF
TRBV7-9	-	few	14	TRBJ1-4	TGTGCCAGCAGCTTAGGAAGGGAGGTCGAAAAACTGTTTTTT	CASSLGREVEKLFF
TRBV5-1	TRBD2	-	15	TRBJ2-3	TGCGCCAGCAGCTCTTTGACTAGCGGAGGTGCTGCGCAGTATTTT	CASSSLTSGGAAQYF
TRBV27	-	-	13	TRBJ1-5	TGTGCCAGCAGTTTGTCGGGAAGTCAGCCCCAGCATTTT	CASSLSGSQPQHF
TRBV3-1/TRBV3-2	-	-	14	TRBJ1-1	TGTGCCAGCAGCCAAGATCAACTGGCAGCTGAAGCTTTCTTT	CASSQDQLAAEAFF
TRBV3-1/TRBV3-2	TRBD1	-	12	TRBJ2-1	TGTGCCAGCAGCCGGACAGGCAATGAGCAGTTCTTC	CASSRTGNEQFF
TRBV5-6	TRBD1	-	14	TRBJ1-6	TGTGCCAGCAGCTTGGGACAGGGGAATTCACCCCTCCACTTT	CASSLGQGNSPLHF
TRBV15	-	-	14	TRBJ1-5	TGTGCCACCAGCGAACAGGGAGGCAATCAGCCCCAGCATTTT	CATSEQGGNQPQHF
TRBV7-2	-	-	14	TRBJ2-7	TGTGCCAGCAGCTTTGGAGCGGAAACCTACGAGCAGTACTTC	CASSFGAETYEQYF
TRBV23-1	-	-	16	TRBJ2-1	TGCGCCAGCAGTCACCCCGGATCTAGCTCCTACAATGAGCAGTTCTTC	CASSHPGSSSYNEQFF
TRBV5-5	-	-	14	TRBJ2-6	TGTGCCAGCCAGAGCCAGGCTGGGGCCAACGTCCTGACTTTC	CASQSQAGANVLTF
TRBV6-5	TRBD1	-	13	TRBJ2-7	TGTGCCAGCATCCGACAGGGTGGCTACGAGCAGTACTTC	CASIRQGGYEQYF
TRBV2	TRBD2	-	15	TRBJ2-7	TGTGCCACCTCTCGGAGGGCTAGCGGGATCTCCGAGCAGTACTTC	CATSRRASGISEQYF
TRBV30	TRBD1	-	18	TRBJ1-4	TGTGCCTGGAGGAAACATCCTCGGTATGGACAGGGGTCTGAAAAACTGTTTTTT	CAWRKHPRYGQGSEKLFF
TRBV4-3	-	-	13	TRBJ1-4	TGCGCCAGCAGCCAGCGAGAAGGAGAAAAACTGTTTTTT	CASSQREGEKLFF
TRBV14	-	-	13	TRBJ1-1	TGTGCCAGCAGGGAGAGCCCTAAGCTAGAAGCTTTCTTT	CASRESPKLEAFF
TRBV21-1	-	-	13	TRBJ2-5	TGTGCCAGCAGCACCCTTGGGGGGGAGACCCAGTACTTC	CASSTLGGETQYF
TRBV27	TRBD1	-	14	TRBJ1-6	TGTGCCAGCAGTTTCGCAGGGGGTGGGTCACCCCTCCACTTT	CASSFAGGGSPLHF
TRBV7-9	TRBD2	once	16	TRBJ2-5	TGTGCCAGCAGCACGGGACTAGCGGGAGGAGAAGAGACCCAGTACTTC	CASSTGLAGGEETQYF
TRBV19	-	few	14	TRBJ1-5	TGTGCCAGTAGTATAACAGGCGCCAATCAGCCCCAGCATTTT	CASSITGANQPQHF
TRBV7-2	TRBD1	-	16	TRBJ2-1	TGTGCCAGCAGCGCGCACAGGGGAGTAAGGCCCAATGAGCAGTTCTTC	CASSAHRGVRPNEQFF
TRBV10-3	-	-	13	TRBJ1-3	TGTGCCATCGGGACGGGTTCTGGAAACACCATATATTTT	CAIGTGSGNTIYF
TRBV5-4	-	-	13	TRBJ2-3	TGTGCCAGCAGCATGACACGGGGAAATACGCAGTATTTT	CASSMTRGNTQYF
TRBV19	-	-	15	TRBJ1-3	TGTGCCAGTATCCCCGACATGAGCTCTGGAAACACCATATATTTT	CASIPDMSSGNTIYF
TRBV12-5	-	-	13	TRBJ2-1	TGTGCTAGTGGTCAGACTTTCTACAATGAGCAGTTCTTC	CASGQTFYNEQFF
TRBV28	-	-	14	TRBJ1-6	TGTGCCAGCAGTTCCGACAGATACAATTCACCCCTCCACTTT	CASSSDRYNSPLHF
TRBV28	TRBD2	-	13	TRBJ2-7	TGTGCCAGCAGACTAGCGGGACCCTACGAGCAGTACTTC	CASRLAGPYEQYF
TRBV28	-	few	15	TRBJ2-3	TGTGCCAGCAGTTGGTCCGGGGACTTCACAGATACGCAGTATTTT	CASSWSGDFTDTQYF
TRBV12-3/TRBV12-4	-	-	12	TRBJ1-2	TGTGCCAGCAGTTTAGGGCACTATGGCTACACCTTC	CASSLGHYGYTF
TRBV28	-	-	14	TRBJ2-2	TGTGCCACCGTCGGGGGGCAGGGCACCGGGGAGCTGTTTTTT	CATVGGQGTGELFF
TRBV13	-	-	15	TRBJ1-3	TGTGCCAGCAGCTCAGGGATCTCCTCTGGAAACACCATATATTTT	CASSSGISSGNTIYF
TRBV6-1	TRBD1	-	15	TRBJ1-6	TGTGCCAGCAGTGACAGGACAGGGTTGGATTCACCCCTCCACTTT	CASSDRTGLDSPLHF
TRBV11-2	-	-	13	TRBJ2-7	TGTGCCAGCAGCCAAGTGGGGTCACACGAGCAGTACTTC	CASSQVGSHEQYF
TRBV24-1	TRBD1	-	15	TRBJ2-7	TGTGCCACCAGTGACGCGGGACAGGGGGCATTCGAGCAGTACTTC	CATSDAGQGAFEQYF
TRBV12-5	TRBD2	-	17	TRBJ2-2	TGTGCTAGTGGTTTGCTACTGGCGGGGGGAAACACCGGGGAGCTGTTTTTT	CASGLLLAGGNTGELFF
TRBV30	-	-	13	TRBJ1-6	TGTGCCTGGAGAAGCTCCTATAATTCACCCCTCCACTTT	CAWRSSYNSPLHF
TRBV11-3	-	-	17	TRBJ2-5	TGTGCCAGCAGCCGGGGGGTATCCCGACAGGGGCAAGAGACCCAGTACTTC	CASSRGVSRQGQETQYF
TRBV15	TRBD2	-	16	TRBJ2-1	TGTGCCACCAGCAGGGGAGTAGCGGGAGCGGACAATGAGCAGTTCTTC	CATSRGVAGADNEQFF
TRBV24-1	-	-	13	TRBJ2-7	TGTGCCACCAGTGATTCCTACACCTACGAGCAGTACTTC	CATSDSYTYEQYF
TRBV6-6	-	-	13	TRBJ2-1	TGTGCCAGCAAAGCGGATTCCTACAATGAGCAGTTCTTC	CASKADSYNEQFF
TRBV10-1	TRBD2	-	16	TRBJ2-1	TGCGCCAGCAGTCAAGGTAGCGGGAAGGCCTACAATGAGCAGTTCTTC	CASSQGSGKAYNEQFF
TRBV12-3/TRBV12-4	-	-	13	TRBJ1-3	TGTGCCAGCAGCCGGGACTCTGGAAACACCATATATTTT	CASSRDSGNTIYF
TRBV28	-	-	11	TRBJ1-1	TGTGCCAGCAAGGTGAACACTGAAGCTTTCTTT	CASKVNTEAFF
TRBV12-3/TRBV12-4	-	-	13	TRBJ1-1	TGTGCCAGCAAAAGACAGGAGAACACTGAAGCTTTCTTT	CASKRQENTEAFF
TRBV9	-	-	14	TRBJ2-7	TGTGCCAGCAGCGTAGGCTCAACCTCCTACGAGCAGTACTTC	CASSVGSTSYEQYF
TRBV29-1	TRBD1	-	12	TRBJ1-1	TGCAGCGTCCCAGGGGGCAAAACTGAAGCTTTCTTT	CSVPGGKTEAFF
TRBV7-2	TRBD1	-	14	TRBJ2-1	TGTGCCAGCAGCTTCCGGGACAGAGATAATGAGCAGTTCTTC	CASSFRDRDNEQFF
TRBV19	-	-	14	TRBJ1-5	TGTGCCAGTAGCCGGGCCCTGGGCAATCAGCCCCAGCATTTT	CASSRALGNQPQHF
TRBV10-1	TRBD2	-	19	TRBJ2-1	TGCGCCAGCAGTGAGGGTGGAGGGACTAGCGGGAGGGTTTACAATGAGCAGTTCTTC	CASSEGGGTSGRVYNEQFF
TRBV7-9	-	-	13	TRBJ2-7	TGTGCCAGCAGCTCCTCTGGATCCTACGAGCAGTACTTC	CASSSSGSYEQYF
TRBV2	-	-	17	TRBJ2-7	TGTGCCAGCAGTGGAGGGTTCGGGTCGACAGTCAGCTACGAGCAGTACTTC	CASSGGFGSTVSYEQYF
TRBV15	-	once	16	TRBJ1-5	TGTGCCACCAGCATAGGGACACGCTATAGCAATCAGCCCCAGCATTTT	CATSIGTRYSNQPQHF
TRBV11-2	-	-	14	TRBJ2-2	TGTGCCAGCAGCCGCCCTACAGGGCTAGCGGAGCTGTTTTTT	CASSRPTGLAELFF